What follows are 18 T cell receptor beta chains derived from one specimen sequenced in a study of OX40 agonist ivuxolimab in advanced cancers. Repertoires were generated with immunoSEQ multiplex PCR, while TCRdb's copy carries only in-frame clones and drops some. Of about 46,000 clones listed, 70% to 85% are singletons. The source was CD4+ or CD8+ T cells sorted from blood, collected in a trial of the OX40 agonist ivuxolimab. The receptors derive from an adult with an advanced solid tumor such as melanoma, head and neck, liver or kidney cancer.

V and J are TRBV7-8 and TRBJ2-5, with 7 bases matching TRBD1. Germline CDR1 reads SGHVS; CDR2 reads FQNEAQ. V dropped 7 bases and J dropped 5; count of bases not matched to a gene: 13. The CDR3 is 15 residues long. CDR3 sequence reads: CASTNNTGAQETQYF. CDR3 nucleotides: TGTGCCAGCACCAATAATACAGGGGCCCAGGAGACCCAGTACTTC.

The CDR3 region is CASSGSGGYGNEQFF. The CDR3 DNA reads as TGTGCCAGTAGTGGGTCAGGGGGCTATGGGAATGAGCAGTTCTTC. The chain has TRBV19 and TRBJ2-1, with 8 bases identical to TRBD1. The CDR3 runs to 15 residues. V trimming: 5 bases; J trimming: 7 bases; junction bases outside the gene matches: 10. In germline, CDR1 is LNHDA, CDR2 SQIVND (reference sequence).

The chain links TRBV7-2 to TRBJ1-3; D unresolved. Trimming pared 4 bases from V and 2 bases from J, leaving 12 bases between. The CDR3 spans 15 residues. Germline values: CDR1 SGHTA, CDR2 FQGNSA. CDR3 in DNA: TGTGCCAGCAGCTCCAGTCGTAGGGCTGGAAACACCATATATTTT. Its protein product is CASSSSRRAGNTIYF.

J is TRBJ2-5 and V is TRBV11-2; possibly TRBD1 for D (6 bases). TRBJ2-7 matches the DNA end more closely, so the J call is doubtful. Germline loops: CDR1 SGHAT, CDR2 FQNNGV. The CDR3 sequence is 14 residues long. CDR3 in DNA: TGTGCCAGCAGTTCCACAGGGAACAAATACGAGCAGTACTTC. As protein: CASSSTGNKYEQYF.

The chain carries TRBV7-9 and TRBJ1-2; D not resolved. The ends were cut back, 0 bases at V and 5 bases at J, with 10 bases in the middle. This CDR3 has 14 residues. Per the germline V gene, CDR1 is SEHNR and CDR2 is FQNEAQ (reference sequence). The CDR3 region is CASSLARQSYGYTF. In DNA form, the CDR3 reads TGTGCCAGCAGCTTAGCCCGTCAGTCGTATGGCTACACCTTC.

Here the CDR3 reads CASSQGGTYQETQYF. The CDR3 DNA is TGCGCCAGCAGCCAAGGGGGGACATATCAAGAGACCCAGTACTTC. The chain uses TRBV4-3 and TRBJ2-5, with a weak D call TRBD1 (6 bases). Looked up from germline, CDR1 is LGHNA and CDR2 is YSLEER. The CDR3 has 15 residues. V was cut by 1 base and J by 2 bases, with 11 bases left in between.

By sample share, this clone is medium-sized (0.01 to 0.1%). CDR3 sequence: CASSPKGPDTQYF. The CDR3 DNA sequence: TGTGCCAGCAGCCCCAAGGGCCCAGATACGCAGTATTTT. V is TRBV7-9 and J is TRBJ2-3; no clear D gene. Trimming stripped 5 bases from V and 4 bases from J, with 10 bases between. The V gene's germline CDR1 is SEHNR and CDR2 FQNEAQ (reference sequence). The CDR3 has 13 residues.

The chain uses TRBV6-5 and TRBJ1-1; D is unclear. V lost 2 bases and J lost 6, with 4 bases in between. Germline CDR1 is MNHEY and CDR2 is SVGAGI. This CDR3 is built from 11 residues. The CDR3, as DNA: TGTGCCAGCAGTTACAAGTCTGAAGCTTTCTTT. This sequence encodes CASSYKSEAFF.

For the CDR3, the DNA is TGTGCCAGCCGCAGGACTAGCGGGGACAGGGGTGAGCAGTTCTTC. Translating it yields CASRRTSGDRGEQFF. This sequence joins TRBV18 and TRBJ2-1; 12 bases are a match to TRBD2. The germline CDR1 and CDR2 sequences are KGHSH and LQKENI. Germline trimming cut 8 bases from V and 9 bases from J; bases unmatched to any gene: 11. The CDR3 extends over 15 amino acids.

The genes are TRBV11-3 and TRBJ2-5, with unresolved D. V lost 1 base to trimming and J lost 4 bases, with 13 bases between them. The germline V gene encodes CDR1 SGHNT and CDR2 YENEEA. This CDR3 is built from 15 residues. The CDR3 nucleotides read TGTGCCAGCAGCTTAGGTACGGCTTTTGGAGAGACCCAGTACTTC. Protein: CASSLGTAFGETQYF. Drawing the rest from reference TRBV11-3 and TRBJ2-5, the complete variable domain is EAGVVQSPRYKIIEKKQPVAFWCNPISGHNTLYWYLQNLGQGPELLIRYENEEAVDDSQLPKDRFSAERLKGVDSTLKIQPAELGDSAVYLCASSLGTAFGETQYFGPGTRLLVL.

The DNA for the CDR3 is TGCGCCAGCAGCCAAGATCTCAGGGAGATCGTGAAAGTTGAACAGAACACTGAAGCTTTCTTT. Protein sequence: CASSQDLREIVKVEQNTEAFF. V is TRBV4-1 and J is TRBJ1-1; possibly TRBD1 for D (5 bases). The CDR3 is 21 residues long. Deletions cut 0 bases from V and 1 base from J, with 27 bases between. Germline V gene data show CDR1 as MGHRA and CDR2 as YSYEKL.

The gene calls are TRBV25-1 and TRBJ2-7; D assignment may be TRBD1 or TRBD2 (7 bases each). CDR1 and CDR2 from the germline V gene are MGHDK and SYGVNS. The CDR3 extends over 15 amino acids. With 4 bases removed from V and 1 base from J, the gap between germline ends came to 14 bases. DNA for the CDR3: TGTGCCAGCAGTGGTCAGGGGGGGAATTCCTACGAGCAGTACTTC. Its translation is CASSGQGGNSYEQYF.

The chain joins TRBV7-8 to TRBJ1-2; TRBD1 is a possible D gene (5 bases). Trimming took 1 base from V and 6 from J, leaving 18 bases between them. The CDR3 extends over 16 amino acids. Germline V gene lookup returns CDR1 SGHVS and CDR2 FQNEAQ. CDR3 coding DNA: TGTGCCAGCAGCTTAGGACGCCTTAGTTGGGGGAATGGCTACACCTTC. It specifies CASSLGRLSWGNGYTF.

This clone was picked up a small number of times. The V gene is TRBV10-1, the J gene TRBJ2-3; D may correspond to TRBD1 or TRBD2 (5 bases each). The V gene's germline CDR1 is WNHNN and CDR2 SYGVQD (reference sequence). V gave up 2 bases and J gave up 5 bases, with 5 bases separating them. The CDR3 loop spans 12 amino acids. The chain's CDR3 is CASSEGGDTQYF. The CDR3 nucleotides are TGCGCCAGCAGTGAGGGGGGAGATACGCAGTATTTT.

J is TRBJ1-2 and V is TRBV5-4; no clear D gene. Germline V CDR1 and CDR2: SGHNT, YYREEE (reference sequence). The V and J ends lost 4 bases and 5 bases respectively, with 12 bases between them. This CDR3 has 13 residues. The CDR3 loop is CASSPDMRYGYTF. The CDR3 bases are TGTGCCAGCAGCCCCGACATGAGGTATGGCTACACCTTC.

The CDR3 nucleotides read TGTGCCAGCAGCTATAGCCGGGGGGCCATAACAGATACGCAGTATTTT. Amino acid sequence: CASSYSRGAITDTQYF. The rearrangement links TRBV11-1 to TRBJ2-3; possible D gene TRBD2, 7 bases. V was trimmed by 4 bases and J by 3 bases, leaving 17 bases between them. CDR3 length: 16 amino acids. Germline values: CDR1 SGHAT, CDR2 FQDESV (reference sequence).

J is TRBJ1-6 and V is TRBV11-3; unclear D gene. The CDR3 has 14 amino acids. Germline assignment: CDR1 SGHNT and CDR2 YENEEA. The V gene lost 0 bases and the J gene lost 7 bases, with 7 bases spanning the gap. Here the CDR3 DNA reads TGTGCCAGCAGCTTAGACCCGGGGAATTCACCCCTCCACTTT. Translated, it gives CASSLDPGNSPLHF. Full variable domain (remainder filled in from reference TRBV11-3 and TRBJ1-6): EAGVVQSPRYKIIEKKQPVAFWCNPISGHNTLYWYLQNLGQGPELLIRYENEEAVDDSQLPKDRFSAERLKGVDSTLKIQPAELGDSAVYLCASSLDPGNSPLHFGNGTRLTVT.

CDR3 residues: CASRLLKGSYQPQHF. CDR3 bases: TGTGCCAGCAGGTTGCTGAAAGGGTCATATCAGCCCCAGCATTTT. The rearrangement links TRBV2 to TRBJ1-5; D remains unclear. There are 15 residues in the CDR3. CDR1 and CDR2 (germline): SNHLY, FYNNEI. The germline V and J ends were trimmed by 6 bases and 5 bases, with 17 bases remaining between them.